In its sample, the clone carrying this TCR beta chain was seen once. The antigen is undetermined. The sample contains more than one DNA sequence encoding this CDR3. The data originate from a study of cytomegalovirus exposure and HLA in healthy donors. Notes on the study in general: Association of approximately 16,000 TCR beta sequences with HLA alleles was found at 0.05 false discovery rate in a later analysis. Common viral pathogens (according to a later analysis) appeared linked to several of the most significant clusters. Productive status was seen about 87% or about 30% of the time for most TCR beta V segments in an earlier analysis. In a later analysis, TCR beta V- and J-gene trimming was associated with a missense DCLRE1C variant.

PCR primers comprised 60 Vbeta and 13 Jbeta primers. Produced via immunoSEQ multiplex PCR; TCRdb's table is partial and in-frame only. Seen here are some 250,000 clones, 82% observed once, and the top ten hold approximately 5.3%. The V segment lost 6 bases and the J segment 8 bases; nucleotides outside the gene matches: 7. CDR1 is MNHNY and CDR2 is SVGAGI in the germline V gene (reference sequence). The CDR3 loop spans 14 amino acids. Sequencing used PBMCs. The rearrangement links TRBV6-6 to TRBJ1-4; 9 nucleotides line up with TRBD1. The TCR sequence derives from a woman in her forties in good health and CMV-seropositive. In DNA, the CDR3 is TGTGCCAGCAGAGTAACAGGGGGCGAGGAAAAACTGTTTTTT. The encoded protein is CASRVTGGEEKLFF.